The entry that follows covers one T cell receptor (beta chain) sequence. This specimen comes from a study of blood T cell repertoires in COVID-19. Study-wide context: T cells, B-cell-depleted T cells, or PBMCs provided the cDNA or gDNA that served as material.

V lost 1 base, J lost 2 bases, and 9 bases stayed unmatched. The CDR3 extends over 18 amino acids. Germline loops: CDR1 SGHTA, CDR2 FQGNSA. Authors' processing steps: Counts of nucleated cells, estimated from reference gene primer amplification, were obtained. The repertoire was sequenced with immunoSEQ multiplex PCR; TCRdb's copy has only in-frame clones and lacks some. D and trimming were read from the DNA, whereas the V and J calls and clone size are those reported in that table. The repertoire holds about 40,000 clones, with about four fifths as singletons. The clonotype comes from an older woman with acute or convalescent COVID-19. The genes are TRBV7-2 and TRBJ2-1; 9 bases align to TRBD2. Material for sequencing was peripheral blood. The CDR3 protein is CASSLGGRAHWPYNEQFF. The CDR3 bases are TGTGCCAGCAGCTTAGGCGGGAGGGCCCATTGGCCCTACAATGAGCAGTTCTTC.